This T cell receptor (beta chain) came from a study of T cell repertoires in cytomegalovirus infection. On the study more broadly: A matching HLA type, together with CMV infection, was signaled by public TCR beta signatures. The study's findings and limits: There were HLA-C-restricted CMV-specific TCR beta clonotypes dominating the ex vivo response.

The CDR3 has 12 amino acids. From germline, CDR1 is SGHAT and CDR2 FQNNGV. Trimming shortened V by 4 bases and J by 5 bases, and 8 bases separated the two germline ends. TCRdb used MiXCR to reprocess the reads, holding one entry per CDR3 protein. The sample lists around 740,000 distinct CDR3 sequences, 35% occurring once. This clonotype has at least ten counts. What it binds is unknown. The sequenced sample consisted of PBMCs. The V gene is TRBV11-2, the J gene TRBJ1-1; no clear D. The sequence was collected from a human donor in good health (CMV status not recorded). Some clones in this sample may be carry-over from other donors' samples. The CDR3 coding sequence is TGTGCCAGCAGCTCTTCGGGGACTGAAGCTTTCTTT. This gives the protein CASSSSGTEAFF.